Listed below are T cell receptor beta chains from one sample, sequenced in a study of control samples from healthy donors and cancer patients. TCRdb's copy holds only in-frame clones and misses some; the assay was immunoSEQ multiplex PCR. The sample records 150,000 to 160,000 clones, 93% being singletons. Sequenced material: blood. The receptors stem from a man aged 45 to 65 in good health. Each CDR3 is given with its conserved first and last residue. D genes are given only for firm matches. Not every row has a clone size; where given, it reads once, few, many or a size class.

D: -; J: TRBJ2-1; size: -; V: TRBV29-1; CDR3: CSVGGPRYDEQFF; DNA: TGCAGCGTTGGGGGCCCCCGGTACGATGAGCAGTTCTTC
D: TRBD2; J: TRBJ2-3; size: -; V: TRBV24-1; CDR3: CATSDLSGGTSTDTQYF; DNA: TGTGCCACCAGTGATTTAAGCGGGGGAACCAGCACAGATACGCAGTATTTT
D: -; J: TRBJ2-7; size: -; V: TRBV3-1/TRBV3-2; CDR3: CASSQASYEQYF; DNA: TGTGCCAGCAGCCAGGCCTCCTACGAGCAGTACTTC
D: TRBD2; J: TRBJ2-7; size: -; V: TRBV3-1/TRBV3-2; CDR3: CASSASGTYEQYF; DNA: TGTGCCAGCTCCGCTAGCGGGACGTACGAGCAGTACTTC
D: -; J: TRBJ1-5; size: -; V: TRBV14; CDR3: CASSQVRGPDSNQPQHF; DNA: TGTGCCAGCAGCCAAGTAAGGGGCCCAGATAGCAATCAGCCCCAGCATTTT
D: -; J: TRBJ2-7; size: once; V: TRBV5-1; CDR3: CASSFRQGFYEQYF; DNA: TGCGCCAGCAGCTTTCGGCAGGGATTCTACGAGCAGTACTTC
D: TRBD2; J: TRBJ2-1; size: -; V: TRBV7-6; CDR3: CASSPSGSSYNEQFF; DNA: TGTGCCAGCAGTCCTAGCGGGAGCTCCTACAATGAGCAGTTCTTC
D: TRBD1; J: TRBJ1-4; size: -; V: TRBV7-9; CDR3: CASRPDRANEKLFF; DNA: TGTGCCAGCAGACCCGACAGGGCTAATGAAAAACTGTTTTTT
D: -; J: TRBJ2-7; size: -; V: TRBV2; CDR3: CASRDYSLEQYF; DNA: TGTGCCAGCAGAGACTACTCCCTCGAGCAGTACTTC
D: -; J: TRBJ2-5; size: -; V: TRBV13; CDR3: CASSPAGSLEETQYF; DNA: TGTGCCAGCAGCCCTGCCGGGAGCCTAGAAGAGACCCAGTACTTC
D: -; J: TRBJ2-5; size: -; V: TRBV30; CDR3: CAWSYGPGQETQYF; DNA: TGTGCCTGGAGTTACGGTCCGGGACAAGAGACCCAGTACTTC
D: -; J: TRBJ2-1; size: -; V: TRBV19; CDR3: CASTPGAGVQEQFF; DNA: TGTGCCAGTACCCCGGGGGCGGGAGTACAGGAGCAGTTCTTC
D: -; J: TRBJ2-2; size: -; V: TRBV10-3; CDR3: CAITPGRGDTGELFF; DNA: TGTGCCATCACCCCGGGCAGGGGGGATACCGGGGAGCTGTTTTTT
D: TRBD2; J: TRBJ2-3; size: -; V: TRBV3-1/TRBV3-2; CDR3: CASSQTQSGRVKRTDTQYF; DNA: TGTGCCAGCAGCCAAACCCAGAGCGGGAGGGTGAAACGGACAGATACGCAGTATTTT
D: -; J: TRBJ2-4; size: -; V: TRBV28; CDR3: CASSELGYIQYF; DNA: TGTGCCAGCAGTGAACTTGGGTACATTCAGTACTTC
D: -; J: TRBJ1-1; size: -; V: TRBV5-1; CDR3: CASSLAGQNTEAFF; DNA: TGCGCCAGCAGCTTGGCGGGACAGAACACTGAAGCTTTCTTT
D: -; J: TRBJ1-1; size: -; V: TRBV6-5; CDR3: CASSYGQGTEAFF; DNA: TGTGCCAGCAGTTATGGTCAGGGTACTGAAGCTTTCTTT
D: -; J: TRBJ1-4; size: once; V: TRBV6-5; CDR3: CASSYVAGGGREKLFF; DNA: TGTGCCAGCAGTTACGTGGCGGGAGGGGGAAGGGAAAAACTGTTTTTT
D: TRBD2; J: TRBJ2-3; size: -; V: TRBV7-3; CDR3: CASSRGLAGSDTQYF; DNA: TGTGCCAGCAGCCGCGGACTAGCGGGCTCAGATACGCAGTATTTT
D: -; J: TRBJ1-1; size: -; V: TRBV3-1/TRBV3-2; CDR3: CASSPDSHGEAFF; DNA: TGTGCCAGCAGCCCGGACAGCCATGGTGAAGCTTTCTTT
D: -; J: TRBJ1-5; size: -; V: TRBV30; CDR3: CAWSPLGLTGQPQHF; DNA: TGTGCCTGGAGTCCACTGGGCCTAACCGGTCAGCCCCAGCATTTT
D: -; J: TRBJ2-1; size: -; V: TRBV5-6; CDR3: CASTSLFDEQFF; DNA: TGTGCCAGCACCTCGCTTTTCGATGAGCAGTTCTTC
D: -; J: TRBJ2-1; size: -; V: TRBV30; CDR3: CAWSRLLSSYNEQFF; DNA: TGTGCCTGGAGTAGACTTCTAAGCTCCTACAATGAGCAGTTCTTC
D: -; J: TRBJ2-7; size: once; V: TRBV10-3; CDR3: CAISRGRGKDFGDEQYF; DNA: TGTGCCATCAGTAGGGGGCGGGGGAAAGATTTTGGGGACGAGCAGTACTTC
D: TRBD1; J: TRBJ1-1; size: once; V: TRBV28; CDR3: CASSLLTGGLSNTEAFF; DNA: TGTGCCAGCAGTTTATTAACAGGGGGCCTATCGAACACTGAAGCTTTCTTT
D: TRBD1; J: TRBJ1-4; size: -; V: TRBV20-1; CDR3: CRTGNYEKLFF; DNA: TGCAGGACAGGGAACTATGAAAAACTGTTTTTT
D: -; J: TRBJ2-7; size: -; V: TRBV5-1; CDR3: CASSIGLGGFYEQYF; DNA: TGCGCCAGCAGCATAGGACTAGGGGGATTTTACGAGCAGTACTTC
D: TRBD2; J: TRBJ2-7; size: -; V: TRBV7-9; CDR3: CASSFGTSGYEQYF; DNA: TGTGCCAGCAGCTTCGGGACTAGCGGATACGAGCAGTACTTC
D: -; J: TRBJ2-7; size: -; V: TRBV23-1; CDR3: CASSRRMEQYF; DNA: TGCGCCAGCAGTCGGAGGATGGAGCAGTACTTC
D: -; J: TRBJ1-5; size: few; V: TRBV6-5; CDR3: CASSYAVSNQPQHF; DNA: TGTGCCAGCAGTTACGCGGTTAGCAATCAGCCCCAGCATTTT
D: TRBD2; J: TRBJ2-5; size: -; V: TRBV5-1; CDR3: CASSLSRGGETQYF; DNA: TGCGCCAGCAGCTTGAGTAGGGGAGGGGAGACCCAGTACTTC